These T cell receptor beta chains were read from a single sample in a study of PD-L1 blockade in urothelial cancer. TCRdb's table, derived via immunoSEQ multiplex PCR, lists solely in-frame clones and lacks some. The table lists approximately 100,000 clones, 91% of them singletons, with 0.75% to 0.95% in the top ten. The input for sequencing was PBMCs, taken around atezolizumab (anti-PD-L1) treatment. The receptors were sampled from an elderly woman with urothelial cancer. CDR3s include the opening cysteine and the closing phenylalanine or tryptophan. Fields, in order: J gene, D gene, V gene, CDR3 protein. D genes are given only for firm matches.

J: TRBJ1-1
D: .
V: TRBV27
CDR3: CASRDLEDTEAFF

J: TRBJ2-3
D: .
V: TRBV14
CDR3: CASSHWGSTSLTDTQYF

J: TRBJ2-1
D: TRBD1
V: TRBV5-1
CDR3: CASSLYGQGPFF

J: TRBJ1-5
D: .
V: TRBV30
CDR3: CAWSQASRNQPQHF

J: TRBJ1-2
D: .
V: TRBV7-2
CDR3: CASSHGSLDYGYTF

J: TRBJ2-3
D: .
V: TRBV14
CDR3: CASSPGAAMYTQYF

J: TRBJ2-7
D: .
V: TRBV5-1
CDR3: CASSLAGRMDEQYF

J: TRBJ2-1
D: .
V: TRBV10-3
CDR3: CAIRSGTRYNEQFF

J: TRBJ1-1
D: TRBD1
V: TRBV2
CDR3: CASSESPGQVSEAFF

J: TRBJ1-5
D: .
V: TRBV27
CDR3: CASRSFNQPQHF

J: TRBJ2-5
D: .
V: TRBV7-7
CDR3: CASSPGRDQETQYF

J: TRBJ2-2
D: TRBD2
V: TRBV19
CDR3: CASSSRTSGKDTGELFF

J: TRBJ2-2
D: .
V: TRBV9
CDR3: CASSVDPARKTGELFF

J: TRBJ2-3
D: TRBD2
V: TRBV6-1
CDR3: CASRRGLGTDTQYF

J: TRBJ2-1
D: TRBD2
V: TRBV5-1
CDR3: CASSLAQLAGGNEQFF

J: TRBJ2-5
D: TRBD1
V: TRBV19
CDR3: CASSIRGPQETQYF

J: TRBJ1-5
D: .
V: TRBV7-8
CDR3: CASSSQGGPQHF

J: TRBJ2-1
D: .
V: TRBV5-1
CDR3: CASSLGRQIYNEQFF

J: TRBJ2-3
D: .
V: TRBV29-1
CDR3: CSVESAGASTDTQYF

J: TRBJ1-1
D: .
V: TRBV6-5
CDR3: CASSYRTAAGGTEAFF

J: TRBJ1-5
D: TRBD1
V: TRBV27
CDR3: CASSSTGGNQPQHF

J: TRBJ2-5
D: .
V: TRBV14
CDR3: CASSQARYPIAAQYF

J: TRBJ2-1
D: TRBD2
V: TRBV7-3
CDR3: CASSQLAGPYNEQFF

J: TRBJ2-3
D: TRBD2
V: TRBV6-6
CDR3: CASSYGISGRSDTQYF

J: TRBJ1-5
D: .
V: TRBV25-1
CDR3: CASSESGGSQPQHF

J: TRBJ1-5
D: .
V: TRBV6-1
CDR3: CASLRQNNQPQHF

J: TRBJ2-7
D: .
V: TRBV5-4
CDR3: CASSRTGIYEQYF

J: TRBJ1-2
D: .
V: TRBV2
CDR3: CASMAGAYGYTF

J: TRBJ2-7
D: TRBD2
V: TRBV19
CDR3: CATRLAGVTEQYF

J: TRBJ2-2
D: .
V: TRBV28
CDR3: CASSFQSSNGELFF

J: TRBJ1-2
D: .
V: TRBV5-4
CDR3: CASSLEREGQVNTF

J: TRBJ2-5
D: TRBD1
V: TRBV15
CDR3: CATSTGGAKTQYF

J: TRBJ2-1
D: TRBD2
V: TRBV28
CDR3: CASSATTSGRGNEQFF

J: TRBJ2-7
D: .
V: TRBV2
CDR3: CASKDGRGEYEQYF

J: TRBJ2-1
D: TRBD2
V: TRBV7-9
CDR3: CASSPTSGLGEQFF

J: TRBJ2-1
D: .
V: TRBV27
CDR3: CASRVLGSSYNEQFF

J: TRBJ1-1
D: TRBD1
V: TRBV5-4
CDR3: CASSLEQGGTEAFF

J: TRBJ2-3
D: .
V: TRBV5-6
CDR3: CASSFGAGGTDTQYF

J: TRBJ1-2
D: .
V: TRBV9
CDR3: CASSVDSNYGYTF

J: TRBJ1-1
D: .
V: TRBV29-1
CDR3: CSAPSFRAEGTEAFF

J: TRBJ2-1
D: .
V: TRBV7-2
CDR3: CASSRTVGEQFF

J: TRBJ1-2
D: .
V: TRBV27
CDR3: CASSLAGFGGYTF

J: TRBJ2-6
D: .
V: TRBV5-4
CDR3: CASSPGSGANVLTF

J: TRBJ2-1
D: .
V: TRBV2
CDR3: CASSFDREQFF

J: TRBJ1-4
D: TRBD1
V: TRBV7-2
CDR3: CASSSVGQGNEKLFF

J: TRBJ2-7
D: TRBD1
V: TRBV30
CDR3: CALNRDRDYEQYF

J: TRBJ2-7
D: TRBD1
V: TRBV14
CDR3: CASSLGQGAYEQYF

J: TRBJ2-7
D: TRBD2
V: TRBV7-9
CDR3: CASSLAASGGNYEQYF

J: TRBJ1-1
D: .
V: TRBV28
CDR3: CASSPAGGTEAFF

J: TRBJ1-3
D: TRBD1
V: TRBV28
CDR3: CASSFRTGGNTIYF

J: TRBJ2-7
D: TRBD1
V: TRBV19
CDR3: CASSIGQGELYEQYF

J: TRBJ2-2
D: .
V: TRBV27
CDR3: CASSLKRNTGELFF

J: TRBJ1-1
D: .
V: TRBV2
CDR3: CASSGRVTEAFF

J: TRBJ2-3
D: .
V: TRBV5-5
CDR3: CASSLVGGAAEDTQYF

J: TRBJ1-1
D: .
V: TRBV6-6
CDR3: CASGGGAITEAFF